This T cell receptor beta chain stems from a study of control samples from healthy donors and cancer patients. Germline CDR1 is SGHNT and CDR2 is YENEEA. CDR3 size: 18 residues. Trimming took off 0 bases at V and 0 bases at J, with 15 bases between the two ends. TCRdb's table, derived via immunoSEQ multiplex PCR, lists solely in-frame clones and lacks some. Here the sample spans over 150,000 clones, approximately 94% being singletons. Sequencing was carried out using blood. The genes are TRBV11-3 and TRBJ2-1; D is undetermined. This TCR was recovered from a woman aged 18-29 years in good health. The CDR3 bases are TGTGCCAGCAGCTTAGATCACCCCCGGTGGAACTCCTACAATGAGCAGTTCTTC. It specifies CASSLDHPRWNSYNEQFF. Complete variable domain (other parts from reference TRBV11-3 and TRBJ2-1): EAGVVQSPRYKIIEKKQPVAFWCNPISGHNTLYWYLQNLGQGPELLIRYENEEAVDDSQLPKDRFSAERLKGVDSTLKIQPAELGDSAVYLCASSLDHPRWNSYNEQFFGPGTRLTVL.